A selection of T cell receptor beta chains follows, all from one sample in a study of T cells in Graves' hyperthyroidism and ophthalmopathy. TCRdb reanalysed the multiplex PCR reads using MiXCR and keeps one entry per CDR3 protein. This repertoire shows more than 300,000 distinct CDR3 sequences, less than 20% found once; its top ten account for 40%. The sequenced sample consisted of blood. These receptors originate from a young man with Graves' ophthalmopathy. The CDR3 runs from the conserved cysteine through the conserved F or W. A D gene is named only where the DNA matches it firmly. Clone size is shown for a subset of rows, as once, few, many or a class of expanded clone.

j_call: TRBJ2-1
clone_size: .
d_call: TRBD2
v_call: TRBV24-1
cdr3_nt: TGTGCCACCAGTGATTCTCGCGGGACTAACACTTACAATGAGCAGTTCTTC
cdr3_aa: CATSDSRGTNTYNEQFF

j_call: TRBJ2-7
clone_size: many
d_call: .
v_call: TRBV3-1
cdr3_nt: TGTGCCAGCAGCCATACAGCGAACTCCTACGAGCAGTACTTC
cdr3_aa: CASSHTANSYEQYF

j_call: TRBJ1-2
clone_size: many
d_call: .
v_call: TRBV24-1
cdr3_nt: TGTGCCACCAGTGATTTCGAAGGCGGCTACACCTTC
cdr3_aa: CATSDFEGGYTF

j_call: TRBJ1-4
clone_size: .
d_call: .
v_call: TRBV6-1
cdr3_nt: TGTGCCAGCAGAACGGGAACAACTAATGAAAAACTGTTTTTT
cdr3_aa: CASRTGTTNEKLFF

j_call: TRBJ2-7
clone_size: .
d_call: .
v_call: TRBV4-1
cdr3_nt: TGCGCCAGCAGCCAAGTAACTCTTATCCAAAACTACGAGCAGTACTTC
cdr3_aa: CASSQVTLIQNYEQYF

j_call: TRBJ2-5
clone_size: many
d_call: .
v_call: TRBV7-2
cdr3_nt: TGTGCCAGCAGCCTCCGTGGGGGGGGCTCTCAAGAGACCCAGTACTTC
cdr3_aa: CASSLRGGGSQETQYF

j_call: TRBJ2-2
clone_size: many
d_call: .
v_call: TRBV24-1
cdr3_nt: TGTGCCACCAGTGATCACACCGGGGAGCTGTTTTTT
cdr3_aa: CATSDHTGELFF

j_call: TRBJ2-2
clone_size: .
d_call: TRBD1
v_call: TRBV5-5
cdr3_nt: TGTGCCAGCGGGACAGGGTTGTTCGGGGAGCTGTTTTTT
cdr3_aa: CASGTGLFGELFF

j_call: TRBJ2-7
clone_size: many
d_call: .
v_call: TRBV28
cdr3_nt: TGTGCCAGCAGTTTAACAGGGGAGGCCTACGAGCAGTACTTC
cdr3_aa: CASSLTGEAYEQYF

j_call: TRBJ1-2
clone_size: .
d_call: .
v_call: TRBV4-1
cdr3_nt: TGCGCCAGCAGCCAAGTCTGGAAACCTCTTGGCTACACCTTC
cdr3_aa: CASSQVWKPLGYTF

j_call: TRBJ2-1
clone_size: few
d_call: TRBD2
v_call: TRBV7-9
cdr3_nt: TGTGCCAGCAGCTTAGGACTAGCGGGGGGCCTCGTCAATGAGCAGTTCTTC
cdr3_aa: CASSLGLAGGLVNEQFF

j_call: TRBJ1-6
clone_size: few
d_call: TRBD1
v_call: TRBV7-2
cdr3_nt: TGTGCCAGCAGCCGCAGGGGGCATAAGAGCTCCTATAATTCACCCCTCCACTTT
cdr3_aa: CASSRRGHKSSYNSPLHF

j_call: TRBJ2-1
clone_size: .
d_call: TRBD1
v_call: TRBV5-5
cdr3_nt: TGTGCCAGCAGCTTCCAGGGACAGGGGGACAACAATGAGCAGTTCTTC
cdr3_aa: CASSFQGQGDNNEQFF

j_call: TRBJ1-1
clone_size: many
d_call: .
v_call: TRBV20-1
cdr3_nt: TGCAGTGCTTACAGGAACACTGAAGCTTTCTTT
cdr3_aa: CSAYRNTEAFF

j_call: TRBJ1-1
clone_size: many
d_call: .
v_call: TRBV5-1
cdr3_nt: TGCGCCAGCAGCTTGTGGGCGGAGAACACTGAAGCTTTCTTT
cdr3_aa: CASSLWAENTEAFF

j_call: TRBJ1-1
clone_size: many
d_call: .
v_call: TRBV2
cdr3_nt: TGTGCCAGCAGTGAAGAAGTTCTGAACACTGAAGCTTTCTTT
cdr3_aa: CASSEEVLNTEAFF

j_call: TRBJ1-1
clone_size: few
d_call: .
v_call: TRBV6-1
cdr3_nt: TGTGCCAGCAGCGCCCAAACGAACACTGAAGCTTTCTTT
cdr3_aa: CASSAQTNTEAFF

j_call: TRBJ2-3
clone_size: .
d_call: .
v_call: TRBV2
cdr3_nt: TGTGCCAGCAGTGAATGGGAGGACAGCACAGATACGCAGTATTTT
cdr3_aa: CASSEWEDSTDTQYF

j_call: TRBJ2-2
clone_size: few
d_call: .
v_call: TRBV28
cdr3_nt: TGTGCCAGCGGGGCCAACACCGGGGAGCTGTTTTTT
cdr3_aa: CASGANTGELFF

j_call: TRBJ1-2
clone_size: many
d_call: TRBD1
v_call: TRBV4-1
cdr3_nt: TGCGCCAGCAGCCCAGGGGGCAACGAAGAATATGGCTACACCTTC
cdr3_aa: CASSPGGNEEYGYTF

j_call: TRBJ1-1
clone_size: many
d_call: TRBD1
v_call: TRBV2
cdr3_nt: TGTGCCACTGTAAGGGACAGGAACACTGAAGCTTTCTTT
cdr3_aa: CATVRDRNTEAFF